This T cell receptor beta chain was sequenced in a study of human T cells and chemical hapten exposure. The V gene lost 2 bases and the J gene lost 0 bases, with 9 bases spanning the gap. The germline V gene encodes CDR1 SGHNT and CDR2 YYREEE (reference sequence). The CDR3 covers 14 residues. Time point of the sample: patch test 2, 6 weeks after DPC sensitization. The treatment was: therapeutic diphenylcyclopropenone sensitization with weekly scalp DPC. Researchers sampled blood before each patch test went on. Each donor was an alopecia patient between 18 and 70 years of age who qualified for DPC. The study used a library that attached unique molecular identifiers to individual cDNA molecules. TCRdb analysed the RACE reads with MiXCR anew, one entry per CDR3 protein. The data show over 65,000 distinct CDR3 sequences, around a tenth seen once.

The source material was whole blood, sampled in connection with sensitization to the hapten diphenylcyclopropenone (DPC). The chain combines TRBV5-4 with TRBJ2-7; the D is unclear. This sequence was found in a man aged 18 to 29 with alopecia areata. Some clones in this sample may be carry-over from other donors' samples. The CDR3 here is CASSFRPASYEQYF. The DNA of the CDR3 is TGTGCCAGCAGCTTCCGTCCAGCCTCCTACGAGCAGTACTTC. Supplemented by reference TRBV5-4 and TRBJ2-7, the full variable domain reads ETGVTQSPTHLIKTRGQQVTLRCSSQSGHNTVSWYQQALGQGPQFIFQYYREEENGRGNFPPRFSGLQFPNYSSELNVNALELDDSALYLCASSFRPASYEQYFGPGTRLTVT.